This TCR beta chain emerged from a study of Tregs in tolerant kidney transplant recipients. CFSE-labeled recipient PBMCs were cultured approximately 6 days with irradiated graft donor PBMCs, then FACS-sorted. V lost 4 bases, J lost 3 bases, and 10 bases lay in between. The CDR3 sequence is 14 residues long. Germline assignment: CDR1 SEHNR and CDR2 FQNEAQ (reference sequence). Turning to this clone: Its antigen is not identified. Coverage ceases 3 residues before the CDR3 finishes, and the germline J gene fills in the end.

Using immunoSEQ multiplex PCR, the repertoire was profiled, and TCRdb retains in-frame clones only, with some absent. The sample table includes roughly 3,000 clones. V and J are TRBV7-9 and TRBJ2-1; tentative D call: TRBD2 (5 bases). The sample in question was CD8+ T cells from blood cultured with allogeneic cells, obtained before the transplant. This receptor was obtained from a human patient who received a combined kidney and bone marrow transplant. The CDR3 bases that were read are TGTGCCAGCAGCTGGGTAGCGAACTACAATGAG. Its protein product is CASSWVANYNE. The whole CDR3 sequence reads CASSWVANYNEQFF. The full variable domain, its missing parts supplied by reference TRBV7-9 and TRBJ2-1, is DTGVSQNPRHKITKRGQNVTFRCDPISEHNRLYWYRQTLGQGPEFLTYFQNEAQLEKSRLLSDRFSAERPKGSFSTLEIQRTEQGDSAMYLCASSWVANYNEQFFGPGTRLTVL.